What follows describes a single T cell receptor (beta chain). It lacks a known antigen. Within one base of it there is no much larger clone, and no base qualities were kept. This sample is drawn from a study of T cell responses to AZD1222 COVID-19 vaccine (dated by TCRdb to the early 2020s). Some background on the complete study: TCR sequencing was performed for approximately 240 trial participants, of whom about 200 were given two doses of AZD1222 and roughly 25 were given two doses of MenACWY control vaccine. Trial participants were enrolled by age into 18-55, 56-69 and 70-plus year subgroups, with about 150, 28 and 57 TCR-sequenced participants respectively. Overall study results and their limits: Nearly half of unique spike-specific TCRs reportedly recognized epitopes outside regions mutated in the B.1.351 and B.1.1.7 variants. Most participants were white British and females outnumbered males, and the authors suggested that clonal diversity may have been underestimated. In the small 56-69-year group, the increase in depth fell short of significance, most likely because of low power. Conclusions about previously exposed vaccinees are limited, since just a handful of AZD1222 recipients were seropositive for SARS-CoV-2 at baseline. No day 14 peak-response samples were available, so repertoires were characterized only after the peak T cell response. Spike-specific TCR breadth and depth rose significantly after two AZD1222 doses compared with day 0 and with MenACWY recipients. Vaccine-associated CD4 TCRs spanned the whole spike protein, with dominant responses in regions 160-218 and 743-854.

The time point label of this sample denotes: about 28 days (+/-7) after the second vaccine dose. Because spike-specific TCR depth and breadth did not differ between the two schedules, AZD1222 recipients who got a second dose at roughly 4 weeks were pooled with those who got a second dose at roughly 12 weeks. The vaccinee samples were drawn from two UK trials, COV001 and COV002, one of which was a single-blind randomized controlled phase 2/3 trial testing AZD1222 (ChAdOx1 nCoV-19) in healthy adults. For TCRbeta chain sequencing, PBMC samples from trial participants were taken at day 0 and at day 28 after the second dose. The V and J ends are trimmed by 5 bases and 5 bases, leaving 8 bases between them. Including the terminal cysteine and phenylalanine, the CDR3 comprises 12 residues. The retained sequence is limited to the CDR3, 36 bases, with the frame set at the first base. Per the germline V gene, SGHVS is the CDR1 and FQNEAQ is the CDR2.

The CDR3 regions of human TCRbeta chains were analyzed by immunosequencing. In the source study's methods: Repertoire TCRs were checked for matches against a reference library of SARS-CoV-2-specific TCRs that had been generated using the MIRA antigen-specificity platform. Breadth meant the fraction of unique TCRs that were SARS-CoV-2-associated, whereas depth meant the fraction of total T cells that were SARS-CoV-2-associated. Using the MIRA data, each spike-specific TCR was assigned both to the spike region to which the TCR was reactive and to a CD4 or CD8 class. Log10-transformed breadth and depth values were compared by one-way ANOVA with Sidak's multiple comparisons tests. This immuneACCESS table, as held by TCRdb, lists in-frame sequences with V and J called but not all clones. Of the missing ones, under half trace to an unresolved V gene in checked studies; the others have no known cause. Clone size and V and J calls were adopted from that table, with D and trimming inferred from the DNA. The sample table records 150,000 to 190,000 clones; approximately 87% of these occur just once. The ten largest clones capture roughly a tenth of the sample.

The source of this sequence is an adult who received the AZD1222 COVID-19 vaccine. The starting material was peripheral blood, obtained 28 days after the second AZD1222 dose. The chain joins TRBV7-8 to TRBJ2-3, with the D gene uncertain. The nucleotides are TGTGCCAGCAGCATCAGAGAAGATACGCAGTATTTT. Translated, this is CASSIREDTQYF.